The 17 T cell receptor beta chains reported below all come from one sample, sequenced in a study of graft-versus-host responses after intestinal transplantation. Clones were sequenced by immunoSEQ multiplex PCR, and TCRdb holds only the in-frame ones, with some missing. This sample has around 97,000 clones, with 75% to 95% found just once. Antigens of these TCRs are unknown. The sample here was unstimulated CD8+ T cells sorted from spleen or lymph node cells, taken before intestinal transplant. These receptors all stem from a human donor who received an intestinal transplant.

The chain joins TRBV28 to TRBJ2-5; TRBD2 matches at 7 bases. Germline CDR1 is MDHEN and CDR2 is SYDVKM. V gave up 3 bases and J gave up 5 bases; unmatched junction bases: 12. This CDR3 has 16 residues. CDR3 loop: CASSLLGGGSSETQYF. CDR3 DNA sequence: TGTGCCAGCAGTTTGTTAGGTGGCGGGAGTAGTGAGACCCAGTACTTC.

This clone was detected once. The chain couples TRBV4-1 to TRBJ1-5; D perhaps matches TRBD1 (5 bases). This CDR3 contains 17 residues. Germline V CDR1 and CDR2: MGHRA, YSYEKL. V shed 4 bases and J shed 0 bases, with 16 bases lying between them. The CDR3 nucleotides are TGCGCCAGCAGCCTACAACACCCGACAGATAGCAATCAGCCCCAGCATTTT. This gives the protein CASSLQHPTDSNQPQHF.

The V gene is TRBV5-6, the J gene TRBJ1-5; 9 bases agree with TRBD1. The J segment lost 7 bases and the V segment lost 4 bases, leaving 6 bases of the junction unmatched. From germline, CDR1 is SGHDT and CDR2 YYEEEE. The CDR3 totals 14 residues. The CDR3: CASSHGTGRQPQHF. Written as DNA, the CDR3 is TGTGCCAGCAGCCACGGGACAGGGAGGCAGCCCCAGCATTTT.

The rearrangement uses TRBV15 and TRBJ1-1; 7 bases are a match to TRBD1. This CDR3 region has 16 residues. The V and J ends lost 1 base and 4 bases, in that order; junction bases with no gene match: 9. The germline V gene has CDR1 LNHNV and CDR2 YYDKDF (reference sequence). In nucleotides, the CDR3 is TGTGCCACCAGCAGAGGGGGGAGGGGGCGCCGCACTGAAGCTTTCTTT. This codes for CATSRGGRGRRTEAFF.

The chain couples TRBV6-1 to TRBJ2-1; TRBD2 matches at 12 bases. V gave up 4 bases and J gave up 4 bases; unmatched junction bases: 5. Germline CDR1 and CDR2: MNHNS and SASEGT. CDR3 length: 16 residues. The CDR3 nucleotides read TGTGCCAGCAGTGCGTCTAGCGGGGGGGTATACAATGAGCAGTTCTTC. This translates into CASSASSGGVYNEQFF.

The chain is built from TRBV14 and TRBJ2-5; D remains unclear. Gene TRBJ2-7 matches the end of the DNA better, so the J call may be wrong. CDR3 length: 14 residues. CDR1 SGHDN and CDR2 FVKESK come from the germline V gene. As DNA, the CDR3 is TGTGCCAGCAGCCAAGTGAACAACATCTACGAGCAGTACTTC. Translating it yields CASSQVNNIYEQYF.

The V gene is TRBV11-2, the J gene TRBJ2-7; a possible D gene is TRBD2 (5 bases). Germline CDR1 reads SGHAT; CDR2 reads FQNNGV. The CDR3 extends over 16 amino acids. Trimming removed 5 bases at V and 6 bases at J, with 23 bases between. The CDR3 sequence: CASSPEVVRLAGEQYF. CDR3 bases: TGTGCCAGCAGCCCAGAGGTCGTGCGTCTAGCCGGCGAGCAGTACTTC.

The V gene is TRBV7-9, the J gene TRBJ2-5; D is undetermined. The CDR3 extends over 14 amino acids. Germline V lookup: CDR1 SEHNR, CDR2 FQNEAQ (reference sequence). V dropped 1 base and J dropped 0 bases, with 6 bases sitting between them. The CDR3 sequence is CASSLETYQETQYF. CDR3 sequence (DNA): TGTGCCAGCAGCTTAGAGACATACCAAGAGACCCAGTACTTC.

Worth noting for this clone: Other DNA sequences from this sample encode an identical CDR3 as well. The rearrangement links TRBV2 to TRBJ2-5; tentative D call: TRBD1 (5 bases). There are 15 residues in the CDR3. V was pared by 1 base and J by 5 bases, with 14 bases between. Germline loops: CDR1 SNHLY, CDR2 FYNNEI. CDR3 sequence: CASSEVGRFLETQYF. CDR3 DNA: TGTGCCAGCAGTGAAGTGGGGCGTTTTCTGGAGACCCAGTACTTC.

V gene TRBV6-5 combines with J gene TRBJ2-2; D gene unclear. CDR1 MNHEY and CDR2 SVGAGI come from the germline V gene. The CDR3 covers 12 residues. Trimming cost V 2 bases and J 5 bases, with 3 bases left between them. The CDR3 coding sequence is TGTGCCAGCAGTTACGGGACCGGGGAGCTGTTTTTT. This gives the protein CASSYGTGELFF.

This chain uses TRBV4-1 with TRBJ1-4; D is unresolved. V lost 2 bases and J lost 1, with 8 bases in between. The CDR3 is 15 residues long. The V gene's germline CDR1 is MGHRA and CDR2 YSYEKL. CDR3 region: CASSQYLGTNEKLFF. The CDR3 DNA reads TGCGCCAGCAGCCAATACCTGGGAACTAATGAAAAACTGTTTTTT.

The V call is TRBV6-1, the J call TRBJ2-3; D ambiguous. The CDR3 totals 16 residues. V was trimmed by 2 bases and J by 3 bases, leaving 15 bases between them. Germline assignment: CDR1 MNHNS and CDR2 SASEGT. The CDR3 loop is CASSELPDPGTDTQYF. Written as DNA, the CDR3 is TGTGCCAGCAGTGAATTGCCCGATCCTGGAACAGATACGCAGTATTTT.

The V and J genes are TRBV6-5 and TRBJ2-7; TRBD1 matches at 7 bases. Germline V gene sequence: CDR1 MNHEY, CDR2 SVGAGI. The V and J ends lost 11 bases and 1 base, in that order; junction bases with no gene match: 8. The CDR3 spans 13 residues. DNA for the CDR3: TGTGCCGAAGGCCGGGACAGTTCCTACGAGCAGTACTTC. Its translation: CAEGRDSSYEQYF.

The chain links TRBV7-9 to TRBJ2-7; D might be TRBD1 (6 bases). The CDR3 spans 14 residues. V was cut by 4 bases and J by 1 base, with 11 bases left in between. The germline V gene encodes CDR1 SEHNR and CDR2 FQNEAQ (reference sequence). CDR3 amino acids: CASSSGTSSYEQYF. For the CDR3, the DNA is TGTGCCAGCAGCTCCGGGACATCTTCCTACGAGCAGTACTTC. The complete variable domain, with remaining parts taken from reference TRBV7-9 and TRBJ2-7, reads DTGVSQNPRHKITKRGQNVTFRCDPISEHNRLYWYRQTLGQGPEFLTYFQNEAQLEKSRLLSDRFSAERPKGSFSTLEIQRTEQGDSAMYLCASSSGTSSYEQYFGPGTRLTVT.

The chain joins TRBV4-1 to TRBJ1-1; D remains ambiguous. The CDR3 has 14 amino acids. Trimming took off 5 bases at V and 5 bases at J, with 15 bases between the two ends. In germline, CDR1 is MGHRA, CDR2 YSYEKL. The CDR3 nucleotides are TGCGCCAGCAGCTACTTAGGACTGGGGACTGAAGCTTTCTTT. The encoded protein is CASSYLGLGTEAFF.

This clone turned up a few times. The gene calls are TRBV2 and TRBJ2-7; D gene uncertain. This CDR3 contains 11 residues. CDR1 and CDR2 from the germline V gene are SNHLY and FYNNEI. V lost 4 bases, J lost 3 bases, and 4 bases lay in between. Here the CDR3 reads CASSGGYEQYF. The CDR3 DNA sequence: TGTGCCAGCAGTGGTGGCTACGAGCAGTACTTC. Variable domain in full (rest from reference TRBV2 and TRBJ2-7): EPEVTQTPSHQVTQMGQEVILRCVPISNHLYFYWYRQILGQKVEFLVSFYNNEISEKSEIFDDQFSVERPDGSNFTLKIRSTKLEDSAMYFCASSGGYEQYFGPGTRLTVT.

The V and J genes are TRBV7-9 and TRBJ2-7; the D gene is possibly TRBD2 (6 bases). This CDR3 has 13 residues. CDR1 is SEHNR, CDR2 FQNEAQ, per germline (reference sequence). V shed 6 bases and J shed 4 bases, with 13 bases lying between them. The CDR3 DNA sequence: TGTGCCAGCAGAGGGACTTCAAAATACGAGCAGTACTTC. It translates to CASRGTSKYEQYF.